Sequencing of this T cell receptor (beta chain) was carried out in a study of cytomegalovirus exposure and HLA in healthy donors. At the level of the study: Early release data held tens of millions of unique TCRs from HLA-typed donors.

General study results and limits: As was reported, the classifier diagnosed cytomegalovirus status with high specificity and sensitivity. In terms of immune exposure information, only CMV serostatus was available.

A word on this clone: Antigen unknown. A junction boundary mismatches the germline segment, possibly from a read error.

PCR was performed using 60 Vbeta and 13 Jbeta primers. TCRdb's copy holds only in-frame clones and misses some; the assay was immunoSEQ multiplex PCR. Of about 160,000 clones listed, about 75% are singletons. This CDR3 has 15 amino acids. The germline gives CDR1 SSHAT, CDR2 FNYEAQ (reference sequence). J is TRBJ2-3 and V is TRBV7-7; 8 bases align to TRBD2. The sequence came from a man aged 18 to 30 in good health and CMV-seropositive. The sequenced material came from PBMCs. CDR3: CASSLRGGPTDTQYF. The CDR3 bases are TGTGCTAGCAGCTTACGGGGGGGCCCCACAGATACGCAGTATTTT.